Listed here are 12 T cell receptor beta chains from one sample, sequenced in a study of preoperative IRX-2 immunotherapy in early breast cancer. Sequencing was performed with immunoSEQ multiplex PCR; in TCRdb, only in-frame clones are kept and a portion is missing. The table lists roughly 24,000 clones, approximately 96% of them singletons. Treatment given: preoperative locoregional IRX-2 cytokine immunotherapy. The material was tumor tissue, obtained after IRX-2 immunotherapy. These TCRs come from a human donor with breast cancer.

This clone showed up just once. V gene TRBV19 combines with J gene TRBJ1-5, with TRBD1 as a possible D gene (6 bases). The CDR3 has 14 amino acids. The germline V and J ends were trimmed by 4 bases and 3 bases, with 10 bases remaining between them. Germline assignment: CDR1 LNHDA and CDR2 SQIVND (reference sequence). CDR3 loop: CASSTDRFNQPQHF. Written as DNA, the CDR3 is TGTGCCAGTAGTACGGACAGATTCAATCAGCCCCAGCATTTT.

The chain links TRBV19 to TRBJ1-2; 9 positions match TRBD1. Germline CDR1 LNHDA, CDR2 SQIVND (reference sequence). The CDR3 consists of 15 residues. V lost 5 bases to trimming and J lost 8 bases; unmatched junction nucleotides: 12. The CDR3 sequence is CASSLPGTGSWGYTF. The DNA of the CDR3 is TGTGCCAGTAGTCTCCCCGGGACAGGGTCTTGGGGCTACACCTTC.

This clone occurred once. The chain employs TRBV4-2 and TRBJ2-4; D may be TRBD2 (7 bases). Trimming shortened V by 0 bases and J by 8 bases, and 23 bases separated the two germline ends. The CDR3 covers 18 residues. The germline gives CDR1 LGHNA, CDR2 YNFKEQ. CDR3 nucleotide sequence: TGTGCCAGCAGCCAAGACGGCGCAACAGGGAGGGGATGGGACATTCAGTACTTC. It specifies CASSQDGATGRGWDIQYF.

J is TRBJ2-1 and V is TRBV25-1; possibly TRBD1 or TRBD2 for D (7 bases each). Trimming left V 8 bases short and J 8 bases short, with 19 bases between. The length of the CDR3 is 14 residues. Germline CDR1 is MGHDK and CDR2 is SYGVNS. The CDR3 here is CASGVFQGGDEQFF. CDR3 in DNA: TGTGCCAGCGGGGTTTTTCAGGGGGGGGATGAGCAGTTCTTC.

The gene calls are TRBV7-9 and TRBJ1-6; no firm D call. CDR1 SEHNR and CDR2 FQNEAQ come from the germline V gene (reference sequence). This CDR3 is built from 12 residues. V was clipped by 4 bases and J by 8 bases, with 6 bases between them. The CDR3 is CASSWVDSPLHF. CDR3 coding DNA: TGTGCCAGCAGCTGGGTGGATTCACCCCTCCACTTT.

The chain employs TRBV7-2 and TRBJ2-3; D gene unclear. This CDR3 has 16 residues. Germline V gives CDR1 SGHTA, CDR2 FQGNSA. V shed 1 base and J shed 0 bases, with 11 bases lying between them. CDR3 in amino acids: CASSLDWYASTDTQYF. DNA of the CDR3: TGTGCCAGCAGCTTAGATTGGTACGCTAGCACAGATACGCAGTATTTT.

The CDR3 sequence is CASSPTDSRRRGPYEQYF. In DNA form, the CDR3 reads TGCGCCAGCAGCCCAACCGACAGTCGAAGACGGGGACCCTACGAGCAGTACTTC. The chain links TRBV5-1 to TRBJ2-7, with D perhaps being TRBD1 or TRBD2 (5 bases each). Deletions cut 4 bases from V and 2 bases from J, with 25 bases between. This CDR3 is built from 18 residues. Germline V gene sequence: CDR1 SGHRS, CDR2 YFSETQ.

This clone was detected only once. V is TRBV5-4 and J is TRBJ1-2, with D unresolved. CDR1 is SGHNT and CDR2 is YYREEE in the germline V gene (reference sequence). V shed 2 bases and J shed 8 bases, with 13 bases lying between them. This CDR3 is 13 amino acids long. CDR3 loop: CASSFAQEGGYTF. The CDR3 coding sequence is TGTGCCAGCAGCTTTGCGCAGGAAGGCGGCTACACCTTC.

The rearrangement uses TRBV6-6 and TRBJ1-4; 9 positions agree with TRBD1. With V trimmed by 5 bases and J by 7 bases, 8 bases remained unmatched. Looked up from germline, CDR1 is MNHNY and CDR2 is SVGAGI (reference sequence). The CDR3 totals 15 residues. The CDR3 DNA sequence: TGTGCCAGCAGTCGCACAGGGGGCAATGGTGAAAAACTGTTTTTT. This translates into CASSRTGGNGEKLFF.

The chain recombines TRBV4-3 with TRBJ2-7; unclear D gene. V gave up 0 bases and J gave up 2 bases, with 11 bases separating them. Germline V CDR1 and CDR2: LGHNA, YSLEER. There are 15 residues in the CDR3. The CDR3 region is CASSQDRGSTYEQYF. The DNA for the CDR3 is TGCGCCAGCAGCCAAGATCGAGGCTCAACCTACGAGCAGTACTTC.

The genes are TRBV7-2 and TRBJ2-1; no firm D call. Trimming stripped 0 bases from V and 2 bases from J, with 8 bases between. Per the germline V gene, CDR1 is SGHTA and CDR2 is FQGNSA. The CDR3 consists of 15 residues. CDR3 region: CASSLAVGAYNEQFF. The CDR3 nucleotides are TGTGCCAGCAGCTTAGCGGTGGGCGCCTACAATGAGCAGTTCTTC.

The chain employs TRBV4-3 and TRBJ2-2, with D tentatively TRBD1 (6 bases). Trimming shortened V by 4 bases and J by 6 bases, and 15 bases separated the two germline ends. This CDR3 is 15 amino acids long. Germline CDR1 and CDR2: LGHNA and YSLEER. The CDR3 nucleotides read TGCGCCAGCAGCCCACAGCGGACAGCGGCCGGGGAGCTGTTTTTT. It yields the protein CASSPQRTAAGELFF.